The subject of this entry is one T cell receptor beta chain. Genomic DNA yielded TCR beta CDR3, amplified by two-round multiplex PCR. With primers specific to each TRBV and TRBJ gene, the first-round PCR was performed. TCRdb processed the multiplex PCR reads anew with MiXCR; each CDR3 protein has one entry. The sample gives approximately 28,000 distinct CDR3 sequences, around 30% of which show up once; about 32% is in the top ten. With 1 base removed from V and 0 bases from J, the gap between germline ends came to 8 bases. This CDR3 is 15 amino acids long. Germline V gene lookup returns CDR1 LGHNA and CDR2 YSLEER. This sample was included in a study of prognosis after radiotherapy for stage I lung cancer.

This receptor was identified in a donor over 45 with non-small cell lung cancer. The J gene is TRBJ2-3, the V gene TRBV4-3; D might be TRBD2 (6 bases). Sequenced here: PBMCs, sampled before or after stereotactic body radiation therapy (not recorded which). This CDR3 reads CASSQVAESTDTQYF. Here the CDR3 DNA reads TGCGCCAGCAGCCAAGTAGCGGAAAGCACAGATACGCAGTATTTT.